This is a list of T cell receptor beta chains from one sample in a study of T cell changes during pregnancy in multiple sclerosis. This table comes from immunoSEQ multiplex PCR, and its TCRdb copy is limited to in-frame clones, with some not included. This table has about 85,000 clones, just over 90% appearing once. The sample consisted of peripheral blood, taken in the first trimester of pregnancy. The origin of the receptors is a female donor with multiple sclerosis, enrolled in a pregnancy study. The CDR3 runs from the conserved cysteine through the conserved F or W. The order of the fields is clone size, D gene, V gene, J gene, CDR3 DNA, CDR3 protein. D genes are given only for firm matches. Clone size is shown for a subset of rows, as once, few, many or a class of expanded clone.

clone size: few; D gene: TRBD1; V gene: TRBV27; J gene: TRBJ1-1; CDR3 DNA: TGTGCCAGCGGACCCGGGGGCAGGGGGACTGAAGCTTTCTTT; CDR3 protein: CASGPGGRGTEAFF
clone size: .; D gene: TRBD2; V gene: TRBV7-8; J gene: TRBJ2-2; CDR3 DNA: TGTGCCAGCAGCCCGAAGCGGGACTGGATGACCGGGGAGCTGTTTTTT; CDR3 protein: CASSPKRDWMTGELFF
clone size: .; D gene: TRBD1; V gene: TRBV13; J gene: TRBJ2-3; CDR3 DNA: TGTGCCAGCAGCAAATCACAGGGGGCAGATACGCAGTATTTT; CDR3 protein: CASSKSQGADTQYF
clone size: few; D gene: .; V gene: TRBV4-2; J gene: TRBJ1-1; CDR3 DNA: TGTGCCAGCAGCCTACAAGTCCTGAACACTGAAGCTTTCTTT; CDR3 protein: CASSLQVLNTEAFF
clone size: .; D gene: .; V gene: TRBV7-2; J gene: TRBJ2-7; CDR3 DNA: TGTGCCAGCAGCTTAATCGGTCCACCCTACGAGCAGTACTTC; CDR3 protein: CASSLIGPPYEQYF
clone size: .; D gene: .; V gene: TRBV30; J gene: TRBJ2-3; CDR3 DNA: TGTGCCTGGGCGGACATCAATACGCAGTATTTT; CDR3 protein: CAWADINTQYF
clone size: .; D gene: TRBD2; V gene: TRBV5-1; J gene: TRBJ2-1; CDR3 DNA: TGCGCCAGCAGCTTGGTCGCGGGAGGGCTTTACAATGAGCAGTTCTTC; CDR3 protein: CASSLVAGGLYNEQFF
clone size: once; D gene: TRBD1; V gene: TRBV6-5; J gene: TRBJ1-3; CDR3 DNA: TGTGCCAGCAGTTACTCGACAGGGCACACTGGAAACACCATATATTTT; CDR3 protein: CASSYSTGHTGNTIYF
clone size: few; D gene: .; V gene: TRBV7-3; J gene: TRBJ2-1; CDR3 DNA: TGTGCCAGCAGCTCCACTGGGGCTGGTGAGCAGTTCTTC; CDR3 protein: CASSSTGAGEQFF
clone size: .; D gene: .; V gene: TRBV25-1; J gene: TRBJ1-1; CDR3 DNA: TGTGCCAGCAGTGAATGGGGGGGAGACACTGAAGCTTTCTTT; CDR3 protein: CASSEWGGDTEAFF
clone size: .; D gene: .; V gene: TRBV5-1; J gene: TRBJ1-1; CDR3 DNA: TGCGCCAGCAGCTTGAGTCTTAGCGCTGAAGCTTTCTTT; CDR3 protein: CASSLSLSAEAFF
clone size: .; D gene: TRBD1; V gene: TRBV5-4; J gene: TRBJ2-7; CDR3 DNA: TGTGCCAGCACCGAGGGACAGGGGAGGAACGAGCAGTACTTC; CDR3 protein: CASTEGQGRNEQYF
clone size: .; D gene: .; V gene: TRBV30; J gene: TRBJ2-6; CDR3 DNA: TGTGCCTGGCAAAGACTGTACTCTGGGGCCAACGTCCTGACTTTC; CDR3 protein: CAWQRLYSGANVLTF
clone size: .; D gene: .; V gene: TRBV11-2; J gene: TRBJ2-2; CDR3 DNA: TGTGCCAGCAGCTTAGAACTAGTGGGGTCCGGGGAGCTGTTTTTT; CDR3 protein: CASSLELVGSGELFF
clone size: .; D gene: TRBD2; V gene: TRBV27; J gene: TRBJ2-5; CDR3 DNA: TGTGCCAGCAGTCCCATTAGCGGGATTTCCCAAGAGACCCAGTACTTC; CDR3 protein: CASSPISGISQETQYF
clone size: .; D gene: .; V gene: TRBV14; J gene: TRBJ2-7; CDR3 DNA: TGTGCCAGCAGCCAGAGAAACAGGGACTACGAGCAGTACTTC; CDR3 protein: CASSQRNRDYEQYF
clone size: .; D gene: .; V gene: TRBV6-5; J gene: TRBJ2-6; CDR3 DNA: TGTGCCAGCAGTTCCACGGACTGGGCCAACGTCCTGACTTTC; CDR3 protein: CASSSTDWANVLTF
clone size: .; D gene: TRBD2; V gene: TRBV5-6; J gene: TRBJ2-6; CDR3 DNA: TGTGCCAGCAGCCCTATAGGGAGGGAAGCTGGGGCCAACGTCCTGACTTTC; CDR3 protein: CASSPIGREAGANVLTF
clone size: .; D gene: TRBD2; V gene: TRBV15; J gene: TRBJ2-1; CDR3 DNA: TGTGCCACCAGCCCAAATTCGGGGGGTCCCTACAATGAGCAGTTCTTC; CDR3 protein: CATSPNSGGPYNEQFF
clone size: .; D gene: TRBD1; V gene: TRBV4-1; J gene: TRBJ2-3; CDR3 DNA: TGCGCCAGCAGCCAAGAGATGTCGCAGGGGGCTATCTCCCCAGATACGCAGTATTTT; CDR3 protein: CASSQEMSQGAISPDTQYF
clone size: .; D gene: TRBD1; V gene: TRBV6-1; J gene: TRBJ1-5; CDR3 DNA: TGTGCCAGCAACGAGGGACAGAGAAATCAGCCCCAGCATTTT; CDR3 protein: CASNEGQRNQPQHF
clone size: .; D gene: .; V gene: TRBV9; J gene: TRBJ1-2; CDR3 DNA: TGTGCCAGCAGCGTAGGGACGGCCTCCGGGGATGGCTACACCTTC; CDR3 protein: CASSVGTASGDGYTF
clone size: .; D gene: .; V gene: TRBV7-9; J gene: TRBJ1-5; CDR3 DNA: TGTGCCAGCAGCTTAAGCGGGGCCGGCAATCAGCCCCAGCATTTT; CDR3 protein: CASSLSGAGNQPQHF
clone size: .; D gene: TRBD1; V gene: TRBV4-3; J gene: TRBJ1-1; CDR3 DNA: TGCGCCAGCAGCCAAGAGTCACAGGGGGCACGGGACACTGAAGCTTTCTTT; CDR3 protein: CASSQESQGARDTEAFF